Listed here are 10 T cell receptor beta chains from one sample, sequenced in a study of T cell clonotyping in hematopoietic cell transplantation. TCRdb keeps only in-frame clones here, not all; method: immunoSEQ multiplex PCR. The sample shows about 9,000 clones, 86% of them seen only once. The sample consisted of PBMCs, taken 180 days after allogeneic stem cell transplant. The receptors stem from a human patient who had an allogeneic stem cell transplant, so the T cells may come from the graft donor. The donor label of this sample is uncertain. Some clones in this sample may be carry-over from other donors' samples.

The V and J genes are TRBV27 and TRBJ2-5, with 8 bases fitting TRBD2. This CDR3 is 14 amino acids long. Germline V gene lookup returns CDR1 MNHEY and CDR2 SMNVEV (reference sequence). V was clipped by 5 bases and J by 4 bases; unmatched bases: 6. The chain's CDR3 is CASSGGLALETQYF. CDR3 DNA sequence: TGTGCCAGCAGTGGTGGACTAGCCCTAGAGACCCAGTACTTC.

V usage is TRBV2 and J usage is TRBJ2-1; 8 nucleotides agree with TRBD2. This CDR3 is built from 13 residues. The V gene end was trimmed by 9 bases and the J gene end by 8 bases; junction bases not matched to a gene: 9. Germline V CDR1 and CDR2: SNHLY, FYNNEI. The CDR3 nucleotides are TGTGCCAGTTTCCGGGGGGGACTCGATGAGCAGTTCTTC. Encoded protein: CASFRGGLDEQFF.

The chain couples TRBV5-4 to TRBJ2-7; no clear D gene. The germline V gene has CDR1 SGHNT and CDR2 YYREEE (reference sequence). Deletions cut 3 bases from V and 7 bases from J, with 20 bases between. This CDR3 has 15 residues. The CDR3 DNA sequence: TGTGCCAGCAGCTCCGGAAAGAGCCCCGATGGAGAGCAGTACTTC. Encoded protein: CASSSGKSPDGEQYF.

The chain's CDR3 is CASSRAAGNTEAFF. CDR3 coding DNA: TGTGCCAGCAGTCGAGCGGCGGGGAACACTGAAGCTTTCTTT. The chain links TRBV6-5 to TRBJ1-1, with no clear D. Germline assignment: CDR1 MNHEY and CDR2 SVGAGI. This CDR3 spans 14 amino acids. The ends were cut back, 5 bases at V and 1 base at J, with 11 bases in the middle.

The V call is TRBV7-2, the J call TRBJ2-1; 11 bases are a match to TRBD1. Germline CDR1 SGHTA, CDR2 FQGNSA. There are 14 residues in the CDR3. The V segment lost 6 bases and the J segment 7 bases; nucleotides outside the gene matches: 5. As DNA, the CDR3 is TGTGCCAGCAGGAGGGACAGGGGGGGAAATGAGCAGTTCTTC. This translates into CASRRDRGGNEQFF.

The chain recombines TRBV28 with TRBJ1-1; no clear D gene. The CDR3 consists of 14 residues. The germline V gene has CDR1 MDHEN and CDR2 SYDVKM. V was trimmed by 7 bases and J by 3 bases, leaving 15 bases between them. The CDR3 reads CASTLSGPYTEAFF. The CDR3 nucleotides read TGTGCCAGCACTCTATCGGGCCCTTACACTGAAGCTTTCTTT.

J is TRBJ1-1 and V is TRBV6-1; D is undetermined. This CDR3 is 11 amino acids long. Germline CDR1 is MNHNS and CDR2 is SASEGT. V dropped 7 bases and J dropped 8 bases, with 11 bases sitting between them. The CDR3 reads CASTRTEEAFF. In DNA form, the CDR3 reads TGTGCCAGCACCCGGACGGAAGAAGCTTTCTTT.

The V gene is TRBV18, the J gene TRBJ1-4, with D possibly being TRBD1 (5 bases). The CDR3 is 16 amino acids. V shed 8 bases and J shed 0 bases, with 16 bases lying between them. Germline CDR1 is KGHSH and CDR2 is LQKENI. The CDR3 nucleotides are TGTGCCAGCCGACGACAGCCTGTTGCAACTAATGAAAAACTGTTTTTT. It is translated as CASRRQPVATNEKLFF. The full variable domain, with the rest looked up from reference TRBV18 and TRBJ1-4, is NAGVMQNPRHLVRRRGQEARLRCSPMKGHSHVYWYRQLPEEGLKFMVYLQKENIIDESGMPKERFSAEFPKEGPSILRIQQVVRGDSAAYFCASRRQPVATNEKLFFGSGTQLSVL.

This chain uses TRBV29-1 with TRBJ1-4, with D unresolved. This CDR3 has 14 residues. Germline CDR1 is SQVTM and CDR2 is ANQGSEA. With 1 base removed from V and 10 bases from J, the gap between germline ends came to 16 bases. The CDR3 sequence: CSVEGEPREGKLFF. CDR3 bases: TGCAGCGTTGAAGGGGAACCCCGGGAGGGAAAACTGTTTTTT. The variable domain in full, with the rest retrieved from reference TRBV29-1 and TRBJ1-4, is SAVISQKPSRDICQRGTSLTIQCQVDSQVTMMFWYRQQPGQSLTLIATANQGSEATYESGFVIDKFPISRPNLTFSTLTVSNMSPEDSSIYLCSVEGEPREGKLFFGSGTQLSVL.

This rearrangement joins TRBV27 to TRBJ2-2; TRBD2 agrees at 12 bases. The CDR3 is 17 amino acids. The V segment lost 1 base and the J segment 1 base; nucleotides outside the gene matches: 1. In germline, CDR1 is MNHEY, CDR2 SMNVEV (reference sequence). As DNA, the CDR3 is TGTGCCAGCAGTTTATTACTAGCGGGGGGGAACACCGGGGAGCTGTTTTTT. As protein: CASSLLLAGGNTGELFF.